This passage covers 17 T cell receptor beta chains from one sample sequenced in a study of glioma-infiltrating T cells. Amplification of TCR alpha and beta CDR3 regions from RNA used iRepertoire nested multiplex PCR. One entry per CDR3 protein results from TCRdb running MiXCR on the multiplex PCR reads. Found here are some 180,000 distinct CDR3 sequences, more than 30% of them singletons; the top ten hold 20% to 25%. The specimen was glioma tissue, nonneoplastic brain tissue, or PBMCs (not recorded which). These receptors all stem from a human donor with low-grade glioma or glioblastoma, undergoing nonglioma brain surgery, or in good health (not recorded which).

This sequence joins TRBV7-2 and TRBJ2-5, with D possibly TRBD2 on 6 matching bases. V gave up 3 bases and J gave up 5 bases, with 10 bases separating them. The CDR3 sequence is 13 residues long. Germline CDR1 and CDR2: SGHTA and FQGNSA. This CDR3 reads CASSFGGSETQYF. The CDR3, as DNA: TGTGCCAGCAGCTTTGGGGGGTCCGAGACCCAGTACTTC.

This chain links TRBV5-4 with TRBJ2-7; no firm D call. This CDR3 has 13 residues. V was pared by 2 bases and J by 2 bases, with 8 bases between. In germline, CDR1 is SGHNT, CDR2 YYREEE (reference sequence). In DNA form, the CDR3 reads TGTGCCAGCAGCTTCGGCGTAGCCTACGAGCAGTACTTC. This encodes CASSFGVAYEQYF.

The rearrangement uses TRBV19 and TRBJ1-6; the D is unclear. V lost 8 bases, J lost 7 bases, and 24 bases lay in between. CDR1 is LNHDA, CDR2 SQIVND, per germline (reference sequence). The CDR3 loop spans 17 amino acids. CDR3 residues: CASRITHLRPINSPLHF. As DNA, the CDR3 is TGTGCCAGTCGCATCACCCACCTGCGTCCGATCAATTCACCCCTCCACTTT.

This clonotype was observed many times. This chain connects TRBV7-9 to TRBJ2-2, with D unclear. The CDR3 sequence is 11 residues long. Germline V lookup: CDR1 SEHNR, CDR2 FQNEAQ (reference sequence). The V gene lost 7 bases and the J gene lost 6 bases, with 6 bases spanning the gap. CDR3 sequence (DNA): TGTGCCAGCATTTGGGCCGGGGAGCTGTTTTTT. It is translated as CASIWAGELFF.

This clonotype appeared many times. The chain uses TRBV6-2 or TRBV6-3 and TRBJ2-1, with D perhaps matching TRBD1 (7 bases). The germline gives CDR1 MNHEY, CDR2 SVGEGT. The length of the CDR3 is 14 residues. The V end lost 6 bases, the J end lost 1 base, and 10 bases lay between the germline ends. In DNA form, the CDR3 reads TGTGCCAGCAGCGGGGGACAGTCCTACAATGAGCAGTTCTTC. Encoded protein: CASSGGQSYNEQFF.

This clonotype was seen ten or more times. J is TRBJ2-1 and V is TRBV6-2 or TRBV6-3, with D possibly matching TRBD2 (5 bases). Trimming took 7 bases from V and 2 from J, leaving 15 bases between them. This CDR3 is 15 amino acids long. CDR1 MNHEY and CDR2 SVGEGT come from the germline V gene. CDR3 sequence: CASKGFGNAYNEQFF. The CDR3 nucleotides read TGTGCCAGCAAAGGATTCGGGAACGCCTACAATGAGCAGTTCTTC.

This clonotype was picked up many times. The CDR3 is CASSQDLPGRYGYTF. The CDR3 DNA sequence: TGTGCCAGCAGCCAAGATCTACCGGGGAGGTATGGCTACACCTTC. The chain uses TRBV3-1 and TRBJ1-2; unclear D gene. CDR3 size: 15 residues. Germline values: CDR1 LGHDT, CDR2 YNNKEL (reference sequence). Trimming left V 0 bases short and J 5 bases short, with 13 bases between.

This clonotype was picked up many times. The J gene is TRBJ2-7, the V gene TRBV20-1; TRBD2 matches at 10 bases. With 2 bases clipped from V and 2 bases from J, the junction kept 3 bases outside the gene matches. The CDR3 extends over 14 amino acids. Germline V gene data show CDR1 as DFQATT and CDR2 as SNEGSKA (reference sequence). DNA for the CDR3: TGCAGTGCTAGAAGCGGGAGGGGTCCCTACGAGCAGTACTTC. Its protein is CSARSGRGPYEQYF.

The chain links TRBV7-3 to TRBJ2-2; 8 bases align to TRBD2. The length of the CDR3 is 15 residues. Germline assignment: CDR1 SGHTA and CDR2 FQGTGA. V shed 4 bases and J 7 bases; nucleotides not matched to a gene: 8. The CDR3 DNA is TGTGCCAGCAGCTGGAGCGGGAGCAAGAACGGGGAGCTGTTTTTT. This gives the protein CASSWSGSKNGELFF.

Remarks on this clonotype: This clone may be a read error of a much larger clone one base away. The chain joins TRBV6-2 or TRBV6-3 to TRBJ2-1; TRBD1 is a possible D gene (6 bases). The CDR3 extends over 16 amino acids. The germline V gene has CDR1 MNHEY and CDR2 SVGEGT. The CDR3 DNA is TGTGCCAGCAGTTACTCGAGGGGGAGCTCCTACAATGAGCGGTTCTTC. Protein product: CASSYSRGSSYNERFF.

The J gene is TRBJ2-3, the V gene TRBV18, with 8 positions matching TRBD2. CDR1 KGHSH and CDR2 LQKENI come from the germline V gene. The CDR3 consists of 14 residues. The trim removed 1 base at V and 6 bases at J, leaving 3 bases unmatched. For the CDR3, the DNA is TGTGCCAGCTCACCACGAACGGGAGGGGATACGCAGTATTTT. It encodes CASSPRTGGDTQYF.

This clonotype was recorded once. Just one base apart from a much larger clone, this may be a read error. V is TRBV7-9 and J is TRBJ2-5; D not resolved. There are 15 residues in the CDR3. Germline values: CDR1 SEHNR, CDR2 FQNEAQ (reference sequence). Between the trimmed V and J ends, which lost 2 bases and 0 bases, there was a span of 10 bases. CDR3 loop: CASSLLPVYQETQYF. CDR3 sequence (DNA): TGTGCCAGCAGCTTACTCCCGGTGTACCAAGAGACCCAGTACTTC.

This chain joins TRBV4-1 and TRBJ2-7; 11 bases map to TRBD2. This CDR3 contains 15 residues. The junction had 6 bases not matched to a gene; V was cut back by 4 bases and J by 4 bases. Germline CDR1 reads MGHRA; CDR2 reads YSYEKL. CDR3: CASSPQTSGTYEQYF. DNA for the CDR3: TGCGCCAGCAGCCCCCAGACTAGCGGGACTTACGAGCAGTACTTC.

This clonotype was recorded many times. The chain is built from TRBV28 and TRBJ2-5; TRBD1 is a possible D gene (5 bases). Looked up from germline, CDR1 is MDHEN and CDR2 is SYDVKM. This CDR3 contains 17 residues. Trimming removed 4 bases from V and 5 bases from J, with 23 bases in between. The CDR3 loop is CASSSPRRDPASETQYF. The CDR3 DNA reads as TGTGCCAGCAGTTCCCCCCGCAGGGATCCCGCAAGCGAGACCCAGTACTTC.

V and J are TRBV4-1 and TRBJ2-2; D is unclear. The length of the CDR3 is 15 residues. Germline loops: CDR1 MGHRA, CDR2 YSYEKL. Between the trimmed V and J ends, which lost 0 bases and 0 bases, there was a span of 5 bases. The CDR3 region is CASSQESANTGELFF. CDR3 bases: TGCGCCAGCAGCCAAGAATCGGCGAACACCGGGGAGCTGTTTTTT.

This clonotype was counted at least ten times. V is TRBV29-1 and J is TRBJ2-3; D remains ambiguous. Germline CDR1 SQVTM, CDR2 ANQGSEA. The ends were cut back, 4 bases at V and 3 bases at J, with 11 bases in the middle. The CDR3 contains 13 residues. The chain's CDR3 is CSVVLLGTDTQYF. The CDR3 coding sequence is TGCAGCGTTGTCCTGCTGGGGACAGATACGCAGTATTTT.

In regard to this clonotype: One base away lies a much larger clone, so this may be a sequencing read error. The chain recombines TRBV3-1 with TRBJ1-6; D call uncertain. CDR1 and CDR2 from the germline V gene are LGHDT and YNNKEL (reference sequence). This CDR3 has 18 amino acids. This CDR3 reads CASRQVAALSSYNSPLHF. CDR3 DNA: TGTGCCAGCAGACAAGTGGCAGCTCTGAGCTCCTATAATTCACCCCTCCACTTT.